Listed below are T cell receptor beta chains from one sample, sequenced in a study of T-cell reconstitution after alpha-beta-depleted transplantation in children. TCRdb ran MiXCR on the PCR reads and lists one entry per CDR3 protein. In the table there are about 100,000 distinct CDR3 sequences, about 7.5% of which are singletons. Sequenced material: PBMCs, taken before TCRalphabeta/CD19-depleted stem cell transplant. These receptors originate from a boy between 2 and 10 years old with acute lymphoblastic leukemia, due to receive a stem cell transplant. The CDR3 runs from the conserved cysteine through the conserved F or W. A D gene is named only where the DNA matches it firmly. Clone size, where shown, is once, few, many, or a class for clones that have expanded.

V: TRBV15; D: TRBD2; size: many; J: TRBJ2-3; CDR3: CATSRGTSGGADTQYF; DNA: TGTGCCACCAGCAGAGGCACTAGCGGGGGAGCAGATACGCAGTATTTT
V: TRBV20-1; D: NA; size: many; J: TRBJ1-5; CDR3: CSGERGNQPQHF; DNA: TGCAGTGGGGAGAGGGGCAATCAGCCCCAGCATTTT
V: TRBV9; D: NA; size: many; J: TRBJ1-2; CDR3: CASSVGKDYGYTF; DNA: TGTGCCAGCAGCGTAGGGAAGGACTATGGCTACACCTTC
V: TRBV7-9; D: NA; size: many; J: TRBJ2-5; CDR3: CASSLRGIETQYF; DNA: TGTGCCAGCAGCCTTAGGGGGATAGAGACCCAGTACTTC
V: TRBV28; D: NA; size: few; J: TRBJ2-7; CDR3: CASSLRWGVPYEQYF; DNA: TGTGCCAGCAGTTTACGGTGGGGGGTACCCTACGAGCAGTACTTC
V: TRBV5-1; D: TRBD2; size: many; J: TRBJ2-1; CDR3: CASSLEPSGGVPEQFF; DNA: TGCGCCAGCAGCTTGGAGCCTAGCGGGGGGGTCCCTGAGCAGTTCTTC
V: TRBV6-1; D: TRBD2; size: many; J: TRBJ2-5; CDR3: CASSELAGGQETQYF; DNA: TGTGCCAGCAGTGAACTAGCGGGGGGGCAAGAGACCCAGTACTTC
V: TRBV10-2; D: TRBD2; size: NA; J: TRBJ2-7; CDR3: CASGRSGWVSYEQYF; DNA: TGCGCCAGTGGACGTAGCGGGTGGGTCTCCTACGAGCAGTACTTC
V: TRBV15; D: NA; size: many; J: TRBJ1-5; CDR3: CATSRQGQLYSNQPQHF; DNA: TGTGCCACCAGCAGACAAGGACAGCTCTATAGCAATCAGCCCCAGCATTTT
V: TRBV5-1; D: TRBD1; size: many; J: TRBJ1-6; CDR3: CASSPGQGNNSPLHF; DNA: TGCGCCAGCAGCCCGGGACAGGGGAATAATTCACCCCTCCACTTT
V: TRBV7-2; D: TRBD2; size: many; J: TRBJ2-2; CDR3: CASSLGLAANTGELFF; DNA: TGTGCCAGCAGCTTAGGACTAGCGGCGAACACCGGGGAGCTGTTTTTT
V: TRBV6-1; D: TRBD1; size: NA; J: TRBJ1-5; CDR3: CASGTANSNQPQHF; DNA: TGTGCCAGCGGGACAGCAAATAGCAATCAGCCCCAGCATTTT
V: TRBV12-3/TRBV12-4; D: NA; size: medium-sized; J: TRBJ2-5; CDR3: CASRRDIGQETQYF; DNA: TGTGCCAGCAGAAGGGACATTGGACAAGAGACCCAGTACTTC
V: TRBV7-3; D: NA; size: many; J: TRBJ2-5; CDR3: CASSFGPGETQYF; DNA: TGTGCCAGCAGCTTCGGGCCCGGGGAGACCCAGTACTTC
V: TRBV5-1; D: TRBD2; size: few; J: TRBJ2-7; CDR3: CASSPSGVEQYF; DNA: TGCGCCAGCAGTCCTAGCGGGGTCGAGCAGTACTTC
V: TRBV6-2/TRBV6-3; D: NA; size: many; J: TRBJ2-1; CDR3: CASSYTPDSYNEQFF; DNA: TGTGCCAGCAGTTATACTCCAGACAGCTACAATGAGCAGTTCTTC
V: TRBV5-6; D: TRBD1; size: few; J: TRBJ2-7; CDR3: CASSVSGTGDEQYF; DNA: TGTGCCAGCAGCGTGAGTGGGACAGGGGATGAGCAGTACTTC
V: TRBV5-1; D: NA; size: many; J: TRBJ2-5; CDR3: CASRRTEETQYF; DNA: TGCGCCAGCAGAAGGACGGAGGAGACCCAGTACTTC
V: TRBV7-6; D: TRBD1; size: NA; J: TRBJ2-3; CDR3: CASSLFGTGGVGPTDTQYF; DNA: TGTGCCAGCAGCTTATTCGGGACAGGGGGCGTGGGCCCCACAGATACGCAGTATTTT
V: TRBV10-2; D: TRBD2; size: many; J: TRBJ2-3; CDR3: CASAPGGLARTDTQYF; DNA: TGCGCCAGCGCTCCGGGGGGACTAGCGCGCACAGATACGCAGTATTTT
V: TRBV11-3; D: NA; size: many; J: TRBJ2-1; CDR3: CASSLGNGGYNEQFF; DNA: TGTGCCAGCAGCTTAGGGAACGGGGGATACAATGAGCAGTTCTTC
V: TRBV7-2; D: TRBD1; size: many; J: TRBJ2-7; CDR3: CASSLVETGIEQYF; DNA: TGTGCCAGCAGCTTAGTAGAGACAGGGATAGAGCAGTACTTC
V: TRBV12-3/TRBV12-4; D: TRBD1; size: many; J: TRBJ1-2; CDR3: CASSRDSHGYTF; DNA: TGTGCCAGCAGCCGGGACAGTCATGGCTACACCTTC
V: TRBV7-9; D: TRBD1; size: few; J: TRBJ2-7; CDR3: CASSFQGTGGEQYF; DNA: TGTGCCAGCAGCTTCCAGGGGACAGGGGGCGAGCAGTACTTC
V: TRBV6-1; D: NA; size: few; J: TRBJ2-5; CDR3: CASSPVRTAQETQYF; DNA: TGTGCCAGCAGCCCGGTTCGGACAGCTCAAGAGACCCAGTACTTC
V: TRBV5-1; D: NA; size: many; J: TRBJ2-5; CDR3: CASSRDKETQYF; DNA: TGCGCCAGCAGCCGGGACAAAGAGACCCAGTACTTC
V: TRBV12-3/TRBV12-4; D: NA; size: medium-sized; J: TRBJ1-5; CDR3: CASSRPGNGQPQHF; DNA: TGTGCCAGCAGTCGTCCGGGGAATGGTCAGCCCCAGCATTTT
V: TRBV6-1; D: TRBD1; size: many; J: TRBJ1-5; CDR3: CASRSRGHGNQPQHF; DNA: TGTGCCAGCAGGTCCAGGGGGCATGGTAATCAGCCCCAGCATTTT
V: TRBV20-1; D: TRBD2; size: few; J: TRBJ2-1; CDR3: CSAGYLPGLSRYEQFF; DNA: TGCAGTGCTGGCTATCTTCCGGGACTAAGCCGCTATGAGCAGTTCTTC
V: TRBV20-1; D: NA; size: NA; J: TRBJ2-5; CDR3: CSAMGRGETQYF; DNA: TGCAGTGCTATGGGGAGGGGGGAGACCCAGTACTTC
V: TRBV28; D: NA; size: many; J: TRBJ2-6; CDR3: CASSPGTYSGANVLTF; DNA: TGTGCCAGCAGTCCCGGGACTTACTCTGGGGCCAACGTCCTGACTTTC
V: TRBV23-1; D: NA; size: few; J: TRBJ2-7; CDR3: CASSQSCREFLEQYF; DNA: TGCGCCAGCAGTCAATCGTGCAGGGAATTTCTCGAGCAGTACTTC
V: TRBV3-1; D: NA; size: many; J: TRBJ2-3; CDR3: CASSQNSQPGGGRQWTQYF; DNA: TGTGCCAGCAGCCAGAACAGTCAGCCGGGCGGCGGGCGCCAGTGGACGCAGTATTTT
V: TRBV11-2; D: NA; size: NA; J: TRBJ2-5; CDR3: CASSLDWMQETQYF; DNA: TGTGCCAGCAGCTTAGACTGGATGCAAGAGACCCAGTACTTC
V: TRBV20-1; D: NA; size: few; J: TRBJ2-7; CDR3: CSARDHGTGGYEQYF; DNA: TGCAGTGCTAGAGATCATGGGACCGGGGGTTACGAGCAGTACTTC
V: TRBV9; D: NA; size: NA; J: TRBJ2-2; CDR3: CASSIRTGPGELFF; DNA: TGTGCCAGCAGCATCCGAACAGGGCCCGGGGAGCTGTTTTTT
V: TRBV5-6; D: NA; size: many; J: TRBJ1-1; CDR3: CASSLQGDNTEAFF; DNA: TGTGCCAGCAGCTTGCAAGGGGACAACACTGAAGCTTTCTTT
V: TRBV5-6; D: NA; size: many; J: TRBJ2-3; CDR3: CASSLNGEPTDTQYF; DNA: TGTGCCAGCAGCTTGAACGGGGAACCCACAGATACGCAGTATTTT
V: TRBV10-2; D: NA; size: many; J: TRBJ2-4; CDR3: CASSEGVISSRQYF; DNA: TGCGCCAGCAGTGAGGGGGTCATTTCCTCGCGGCAGTACTTC
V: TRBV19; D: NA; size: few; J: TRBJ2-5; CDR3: CASSIGDETQYF; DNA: TGTGCCAGTAGTATTGGAGACGAGACCCAGTACTTC
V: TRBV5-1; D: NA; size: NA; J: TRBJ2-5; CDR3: CASSLGAGGEQETQYF; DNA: TGCGCCAGCAGCTTGGGGGCAGGGGGGGAACAAGAGACCCAGTACTTC
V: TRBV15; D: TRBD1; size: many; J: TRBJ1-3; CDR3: CATSRGTGGSSGNTIYF; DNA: TGTGCCACCAGCAGAGGAACAGGGGGGAGCTCTGGAAACACCATATATTTT
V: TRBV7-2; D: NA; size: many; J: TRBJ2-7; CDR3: CASSFLYEQYF; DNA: TGTGCCAGCAGTTTTCTCTACGAGCAGTACTTC
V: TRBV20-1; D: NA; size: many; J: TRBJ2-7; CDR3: CSASSGYYEQYF; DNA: TGCAGTGCTAGTTCAGGTTATTACGAGCAGTACTTC
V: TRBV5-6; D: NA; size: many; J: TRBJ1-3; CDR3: CASSPTGRSGNTIYF; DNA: TGTGCCAGCAGCCCTACAGGGCGCTCTGGAAACACCATATATTTT
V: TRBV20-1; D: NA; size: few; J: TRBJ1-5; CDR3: CSASGGRQAPYKPQHF; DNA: TGCAGTGCTAGTGGCGGGCGACAGGCACCTTACAAGCCCCAGCATTTT
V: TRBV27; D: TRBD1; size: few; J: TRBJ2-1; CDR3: CASSIQGAQYNEQFF; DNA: TGTGCCAGCAGTATACAGGGGGCACAATACAATGAGCAGTTCTTC
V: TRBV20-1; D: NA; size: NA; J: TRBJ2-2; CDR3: CSVRGVTGELFF; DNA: TGCAGTGTCAGGGGGGTCACCGGGGAGCTGTTTTTT
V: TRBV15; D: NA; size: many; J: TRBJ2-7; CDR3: CATSRDEGGAYEQYF; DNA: TGTGCCACCAGCAGAGATGAGGGGGGTGCCTACGAGCAGTACTTC
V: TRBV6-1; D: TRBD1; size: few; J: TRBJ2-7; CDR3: CASRSSGTGRIYEQYF; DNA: TGTGCCAGCAGGTCTTCTGGGACAGGGCGGATCTACGAGCAGTACTTC
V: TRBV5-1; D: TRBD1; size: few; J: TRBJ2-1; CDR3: CASSLGGTGYYNEQFF; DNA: TGCGCCAGCAGCTTGGGCGGGACAGGGTACTACAATGAGCAGTTCTTC
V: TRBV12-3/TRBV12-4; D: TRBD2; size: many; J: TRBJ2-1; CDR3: CASSFGGINEQFF; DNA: TGTGCCAGCAGTTTCGGGGGGATCAATGAGCAGTTCTTC
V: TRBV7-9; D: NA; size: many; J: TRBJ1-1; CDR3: CASSLDFARANTEAFF; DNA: TGTGCCAGCAGCTTAGACTTCGCCAGGGCGAACACTGAAGCTTTCTTT
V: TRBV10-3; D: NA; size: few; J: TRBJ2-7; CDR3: CAISAALGPDEQYF; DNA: TGTGCCATCAGTGCAGCCCTCGGACCTGACGAGCAGTACTTC
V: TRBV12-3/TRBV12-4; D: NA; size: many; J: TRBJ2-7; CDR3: CASSVTGRLEQYF; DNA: TGTGCCAGCAGTGTGACAGGTCGGCTCGAGCAGTACTTC
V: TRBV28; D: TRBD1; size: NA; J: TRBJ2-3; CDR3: CASSLVTGADTQYF; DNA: TGTGCCAGCAGTTTGGTAACAGGGGCAGATACGCAGTATTTT